The entry below gives a single TCR beta chain sequence along with its context. What it binds is not known. The germline gene is not matched at one end of the junction; a read error may be the cause. As for time point: recipient sample about 28 days before transplant, after cytoreduction. Repertoires were generated with immunoSEQ multiplex PCR, while TCRdb's copy carries only in-frame clones and drops some. The data hold some 30,000 clones, with approximately 94% observed a single time. Germline V gene sequence: CDR1 PRHDT, CDR2 FYEKMQ (reference sequence). This CDR3 has 15 residues. The sample originates from a study of T cell clonotyping in hematopoietic cell transplantation. Study results and caveats: Pathologically expanded recipient clonotypes increased progressively from day 30 to day 180 as diversity fell.

This clonotype was sampled from a man aged 50-60 years with acute myeloid leukemia. Some clones in this sample may be carry-over from other donors' samples. The chain employs TRBV13 and TRBJ2-1; D is perhaps TRBD2 (6 bases). The sequences come from peripheral blood mononuclear cells, collected before stem cell transplant. As DNA, the CDR3 is TGTGCCAGCAGCCTAGGAGGCGGGGTATACAATGAGCAGTTCTTC. Protein product: CASSLGGGVYNEQFF.